One TCR beta chain is described in this entry. The data originate from a study of blood T cell repertoires in COVID-19. Clones were sequenced by immunoSEQ multiplex PCR, and TCRdb holds only the in-frame ones, with some missing. The sample holds 200,000 to 250,000 clones, roughly 80% seen once. This CDR3 has 14 residues. Germline CDR1 SGHNT, CDR2 YENEEA. The V end lost 0 bases, the J end lost 1 base, and 6 bases lay between the germline ends. V and J are TRBV11-3 and TRBJ1-1; no firm D call. This sequence was found in a woman aged 80 or over with acute or convalescent COVID-19. The sequenced sample was peripheral blood. The CDR3 protein is CASSLDPGNTEAFF. The CDR3 DNA sequence: TGTGCCAGCAGCTTAGATCCCGGGAACACTGAAGCTTTCTTT.